The 27 T cell receptor beta chains listed next were all sequenced from one sample in a study of post-analysis software for immune sequencing data. Study observations and caveats: Controls had lower frequencies than patients of about 5 TRBV segments, which included TRBV5-6, TRBV5-1 and TRBV20-1.

Their target antigens are unknown. Libraries were made from TCR beta cDNA, and they carried unique molecular identifiers. TCRdb reprocessed the PCR reads via MiXCR and lists one record per CDR3 protein. Here the sample spans a few hundred thousand distinct CDR3 sequences, over 30% being singletons. Source material: blood. These receptor sequences come from a girl aged 2-10 years with multiple sclerosis.

J is TRBJ2-7 and V is TRBV12-3 or TRBV12-4; 7 bases are shared with TRBD1. V was clipped by 3 bases and J by 7 bases; unmatched bases: 6. The CDR3 spans 13 residues. The CDR3, as DNA: TGTGCCAGCAGTTTGAGGGGGCCGAGGGAGCAGTACTTC. Protein product: CASSLRGPREQYF.

This rearrangement joins TRBV12-3 or TRBV12-4 to TRBJ2-4; 10 bases fit TRBD2. V gave up 7 bases and J gave up 5 bases; unmatched junction bases: 5. The CDR3 extends over 14 amino acids. CDR3 in DNA: TGTGCCAGCACCCCTAGCGGGAGAGAAAACATTCAGTACTTC. It encodes CASTPSGRENIQYF.

A single count supports this clonotype. V and J are TRBV5-1 and TRBJ2-3, with 8 positions matching TRBD2. V dropped 1 base and J dropped 3; count of bases not matched to a gene: 10. The germline V gene encodes CDR1 SGHRS and CDR2 YFSETQ. This CDR3 region has 17 residues. The CDR3 loop is CASSLFRGGTGTDTQYF. In DNA, the CDR3 is TGCGCCAGCAGCTTGTTTCGGGGGGGGACCGGAACAGATACGCAGTATTTT.

Ten or more counts support this clonotype. The chain recombines TRBV4-2 with TRBJ2-7; 8 positions agree with TRBD1. CDR1 LGHNA and CDR2 YNFKEQ come from the germline V gene. This CDR3 comprises 17 residues. V was pared by 1 base and J by 1 base, with 9 bases of the junction left unmatched. This CDR3 is CASSQALDRDLSYEQYF. CDR3 DNA sequence: TGTGCCAGCAGCCAAGCGCTGGACAGGGACCTTTCCTACGAGCAGTACTTC.

The gene calls are TRBV28 and TRBJ1-6, with 8 positions matching TRBD1. Germline CDR1 is MDHEN and CDR2 is SYDVKM. The V segment lost 5 bases and the J segment 9 bases; nucleotides outside the gene matches: 6. CDR3 length equals 14 residues. The chain's CDR3 is CASSRTGWVSPLHF. For the CDR3, the DNA is TGTGCCAGCAGTCGGACAGGGTGGGTTTCACCCCTCCACTTT. Drawing the rest from reference TRBV28 and TRBJ1-6, the complete variable domain is DVKVTQSSRYLVKRTGEKVFLECVQDMDHENMFWYRQDPGLGLRLIYFSYDVKMKEKGDIPEGYSVSREKKERFSLILESASTNQTSMYLCASSRTGWVSPLHFGNGTRLTVT.

DNA of the CDR3: TGTGCCAGCGTCTCCCTAGTTTCGGTTACGCAGTATTTT. Translated, it gives CASVSLVSVTQYF. The chain combines TRBV12-3 or TRBV12-4 with TRBJ2-3, with D hard to call. CDR3 size: 13 residues. V lost 8 bases to trimming and J lost 8 bases, with 17 bases between them.

As concerns this clonotype: One end of the junction fails to match germline, which may point to a read error. CDR3 DNA sequence: TGTGCCTGCAGCCTTAGCGGGGGGCCAGAAGAGACCCAGTACTTC. Translating gives CACSLSGGPEETQYF. The chain employs TRBV9 and TRBJ2-5; 10 nucleotides line up with TRBD2. CDR1 and CDR2 from the germline V gene are SGDLS and YYNGEE. This CDR3 comprises 15 residues.

This clonotype turned up a few times. The V and J genes are TRBV5-1 and TRBJ2-5, with D possibly matching TRBD1 (6 bases). In germline, CDR1 is SGHRS, CDR2 YFSETQ. The CDR3 spans 16 residues. V was clipped by 4 bases and J by 1 base, with 17 bases between them. The CDR3 DNA reads TGCGCCAGCAGCATGGAAGGTCGCAGGGGCCAAGAGACCCAGTACTTC. Protein product: CASSMEGRRGQETQYF.

Comment on this clonotype: The junction departs from the called germline gene at one end, perhaps through a read error. The CDR3 DNA sequence: TGTTCCAGCAGCTTAAGCCGGGACAGGGTGTACGAGACCCAGTACTTC. Residues: CSSSLSRDRVYETQYF. The chain couples TRBV7-9 to TRBJ2-5, with 9 positions matching TRBD1. In germline, CDR1 is SEHNR, CDR2 FQNEAQ (reference sequence). The length of the CDR3 is 16 residues.

Regarding this clonotype: No conserved phenylalanine or tryptophan is present at the end of the CDR3, so a read error is the likely explanation. The rearrangement links TRBV7-6 to TRBJ2-1; TRBD2 matches 9 bases. This CDR3 comprises 15 residues. Germline V gives CDR1 SGHVS, CDR2 FNYEAQ. V lost 4 bases and J lost 1; bases outside the gene matches: 2. The CDR3 is CASSSTSGSYNEQFC. The CDR3 coding sequence is TGTGCCAGCAGCTCGACTAGCGGTTCCTACAATGAGCAGTTCTGC.

The V call is TRBV20-1, the J call TRBJ2-7, with 9 bases lining up with TRBD2. The J call could be wrong; TRBJ2-1 is a better fit for the DNA end. Looked up from germline, CDR1 is DFQATT and CDR2 is SNEGSKA (reference sequence). The CDR3 extends over 13 amino acids. In nucleotides, the CDR3 is TGCAGTGTTAGCGGGGGATCGTACAATGAGCAGTTCTTC. Translated: CSVSGGSYNEQFF.

The chain links TRBV28 to TRBJ1-5; D perhaps matches TRBD1 (5 bases). The CDR3 is made up of 14 amino acids. The V end was cut by 7 bases, the J end by 5 bases, with 15 bases between. Germline CDR1 is MDHEN and CDR2 is SYDVKM. The CDR3 is CASTLGVGDQPQHF. DNA for the CDR3: TGTGCCAGCACCCTGGGGGTAGGGGATCAGCCCCAGCATTTT.

J is TRBJ1-5 and V is TRBV27; 9 positions agree with TRBD1. Germline CDR1 reads MNHEY; CDR2 reads SMNVEV (reference sequence). The CDR3 is 14 amino acids. The junction had 3 bases not matched to a gene; V was cut back by 5 bases and J by 4 bases. CDR3 protein: CASSTGGANQPQHF. CDR3 DNA: TGTGCCAGCAGTACAGGGGGCGCGAATCAGCCCCAGCATTTT.

This clonotype occurred a few times. This chain joins TRBV10-3 and TRBJ1-1, with D tentatively TRBD1 (6 bases). CDR1 ENHRY and CDR2 SYGVKD come from the germline V gene. V was trimmed by 9 bases and J by 1 base, leaving 12 bases between them. The CDR3 is 13 residues long. CDR3 protein: CAIRGVGNTEAFF. DNA of the CDR3: TGTGCCATTAGGGGGGTCGGGAACACTGAAGCTTTCTTT.

This clonotype was seen a handful of times. The chain combines TRBV5-1 with TRBJ2-7; D gene ambiguous. Germline V gene data show CDR1 as SGHRS and CDR2 as YFSETQ. The CDR3 loop spans 14 amino acids. The V end lost 4 bases, the J end lost 1 base, and 12 bases lay between the germline ends. In nucleotides, the CDR3 is TGCGCCAGCAGCACGTACGACACGTCCTACGAGCAGTACTTC. Translated, it gives CASSTYDTSYEQYF.

The V gene is TRBV15, the J gene TRBJ2-7; 9 nucleotides agree with TRBD1. The CDR3 covers 15 residues. Germline V gives CDR1 LNHNV, CDR2 YYDKDF (reference sequence). V was pared by 0 bases and J by 6 bases, with 6 bases of the junction left unmatched. CDR3 nucleotide sequence: TGTGCCACCAGCAGAGATGGTGGGACAGGGCGCGAGCAGTACTTC. Encoded protein: CATSRDGGTGREQYF.

V gene TRBV12-3 or TRBV12-4 combines with J gene TRBJ2-7; no clear D. Trimming cost V 4 bases and J 2 bases, with 15 bases left between them. This CDR3 has 15 amino acids. The CDR3 bases are TGTGCCAGCAGTTCCAACCTTCGCCGCACCTACGAGCAGTACTTC. As protein: CASSSNLRRTYEQYF.

This chain uses TRBV5-1 with TRBJ2-4; D uncertain. Germline CDR1 is SGHRS and CDR2 is YFSETQ. Trimming stripped 0 bases from V and 3 bases from J, with 1 base between. This CDR3 spans 12 amino acids. CDR3 DNA: TGCGCCAGCAGCTTGGACAAAAACATTCAGTACTTC. This gives the protein CASSLDKNIQYF.

The CDR3 DNA follows: TGTGCCAGCAGCTTGTTACTCCAATCTGAAGCTTTCTTT. It specifies CASSLLLQSEAFF. The chain carries TRBV5-6 and TRBJ1-1; D is undetermined. CDR1 is SGHDT and CDR2 is YYEEEE in the germline V gene. V was cut by 1 base and J by 6 bases, with 10 bases left in between. The CDR3 is 13 amino acids. Supplemented by reference TRBV5-6 and TRBJ1-1, the full variable domain reads DAGVTQSPTHLIKTRGQQVTLRCSPKSGHDTVSWYQQALGQGPQFIFQYYEEEERQRGNFPDRFSGHQFPNYSSELNVNALLLGDSALYLCASSLLLQSEAFFGQGTRLTVV.

This chain links TRBV4-2 with TRBJ1-5; D ambiguous. CDR1 and CDR2 from the germline V gene are LGHNA and YNFKEQ. The CDR3 consists of 14 residues. Deletions cut 0 bases from V and 6 bases from J, with 9 bases between. The CDR3: CASSQDTGPQPQHF. The CDR3 bases are TGTGCCAGCAGCCAAGATACCGGACCTCAGCCCCAGCATTTT.

This clonotype has only a few counts. V gene TRBV10-3 combines with J gene TRBJ2-7; 7 bases align to TRBD1. V was clipped by 10 bases and J by 7 bases; unmatched bases: 13. CDR3 length: 13 amino acids. Germline V gene sequence: CDR1 ENHRY, CDR2 SYGVKD. Written as DNA, the CDR3 is TGTGCCAACAGGGGCGAGGGGCGCAGGGAGCAGTACTTC. Encoded protein: CANRGEGRREQYF.

The chain employs TRBV4-1 and TRBJ2-3; tentatively, D is TRBD2 (6 bases). The germline CDR1 and CDR2 sequences are MGHRA and YSYEKL. The CDR3 covers 16 residues. Trimming removed 7 bases at V and 0 bases at J, with 17 bases between. The CDR3 nucleotides read TGCGCCAGCAACTCCCCCTGGGGGGAGAGCACAGATACGCAGTATTTT. This gives the protein CASNSPWGESTDTQYF.

This clonotype came up a few times. The chain carries TRBV29-1 and TRBJ2-7; D is undetermined. The ends were cut back, 5 bases at V and 0 bases at J, with 5 bases in the middle. The germline V gene has CDR1 SQVTM and CDR2 ANQGSEA. There are 11 residues in the CDR3. The CDR3 nucleotides read TGCAGCGTTAAATACTCCTACGAGCAGTACTTC. Its translation is CSVKYSYEQYF.

The chain employs TRBV24-1 and TRBJ2-1; D is undetermined. The CDR3 consists of 16 residues. Per the germline V gene, CDR1 is KGHDR and CDR2 is SFDVKD. V was cut by 3 bases and J by 0 bases, with 11 bases left in between. The CDR3 spells CATSDMGSSSYNEQFF. The CDR3, as DNA: TGTGCCACCAGTGATATGGGATCAAGCTCCTACAATGAGCAGTTCTTC.

The chain joins TRBV28 to TRBJ2-6; D may match TRBD1 or TRBD2 (5 bases each). The length of the CDR3 is 16 residues. Between the trimmed V and J ends, which lost 6 bases and 2 bases, there was a span of 14 bases. CDR1 is MDHEN and CDR2 is SYDVKM in the germline V gene. In nucleotides, the CDR3 is TGTGCCAGCAGACACGTAGAGGGGACTGGGGCCAACGTCCTGACTTTC. Translating gives CASRHVEGTGANVLTF.

V and J are TRBV20-1 and TRBJ2-2; TRBD2 aligns across 7 bases. V trimming: 0 bases; J trimming: 3 bases; junction bases outside the gene matches: 7. The germline V gene has CDR1 DFQATT and CDR2 SNEGSKA (reference sequence). The CDR3 loop spans 16 amino acids. The CDR3 DNA sequence: TGCAGTGCTAGAGATCACAAGACTAGCTACACCGGGGAGCTGTTTTTT. This gives the protein CSARDHKTSYTGELFF.

The chain is built from TRBV28 and TRBJ2-4; D unresolved. This CDR3 is built from 11 residues. The V gene's germline CDR1 is MDHEN and CDR2 SYDVKM. V gave up 6 bases and J gave up 3 bases, with 3 bases separating them. This CDR3 reads CASRGKNIQYF. The CDR3, as DNA: TGTGCCAGCAGAGGCAAAAACATTCAGTACTTC.